Listed below are T cell receptor beta chains from one sample, sequenced in a study of Graves' ophthalmopathy and Graves' hyperthyroidism. TCRdb redid the calling of the multiplex PCR reads with MiXCR, one entry per CDR3 protein. The sample yields some 410,000 distinct CDR3 sequences, roughly 21% seen once. The sequencing sample was made of peripheral blood. The receptors come from a woman younger than 30 with stable Graves' hyperthyroidism. Each CDR3 is given with its conserved first and last residue. The D gene is left open where the match is weak. Clone size appears in some rows only: once, few, many, or a class for an expanded clone.

j_gene,abundance,v_gene,d_gene,CDR3aa,CDR3nt
TRBJ1-6,many,TRBV6-1,.,CASSEGSGGGSPLHF,TGTGCCAGCAGTGAGGGGTCGGGGGGCGGATCACCCCTCCACTTT
TRBJ2-7,many,TRBV6-1,TRBD2,CASKAGAGEQYF,TGTGCCAGCAAGGCGGGAGCAGGTGAGCAGTACTTC
TRBJ2-4,many,TRBV20-1,TRBD2,CSARDPGLAGVFEYIQYF,TGCAGTGCTAGAGATCCCGGACTAGCGGGAGTGTTTGAGTACATTCAGTACTTC
TRBJ1-2,many,TRBV2,.,CASRIMGLGYTF,TGTGCCAGCAGAATCATGGGGCTAGGCTACACCTTC
TRBJ2-7,many,TRBV4-3,TRBD2,CASSQDWTSVYEQYF,TGCGCCAGCAGCCAAGACTGGACTAGCGTCTACGAGCAGTACTTC
TRBJ1-1,many,TRBV7-9,TRBD1,CASSSDRGAFF,TGTGCCAGCAGCTCTGACAGGGGAGCTTTCTTT
TRBJ2-7,many,TRBV24-1,.,CATSRRDGYEQYF,TGTGCCACCAGTAGACGGGACGGCTACGAGCAGTACTTC
TRBJ2-5,many,TRBV6-2/TRBV6-3,.,CASRKYPEGETQYF,TGTGCCAGCAGAAAGTACCCTGAGGGAGAGACCCAGTACTTC
TRBJ2-7,many,TRBV12-3/TRBV12-4,.,CASSLRRDASEQYF,TGTGCCAGCAGTTTAAGGAGGGACGCGTCCGAGCAGTACTTC
TRBJ2-7,many,TRBV18,TRBD1,CASSQLARGTSYEQYF,TGTGCCAGCTCACAGCTAGCCAGGGGGACCTCCTACGAGCAGTACTTC
TRBJ1-5,once,TRBV6-2/TRBV6-3,TRBD1,CASRRGPTRNQPQHF,TGTGCCAGCAGGAGGGGGCCCACGCGCAATCAGCCCCAGCATTTT
TRBJ2-5,.,TRBV6-2/TRBV6-3,TRBD1,CASSYPQGEETQYF,TGTGCCAGCAGTTACCCTCAGGGGGAAGAGACCCAGTACTTC
TRBJ2-7,many,TRBV2,TRBD2,CASSDGLAGVQYEQYF,TGTGCCAGCAGTGATGGACTAGCGGGAGTGCAATACGAGCAGTACTTC
TRBJ2-5,many,TRBV7-8,TRBD2,CASSLVGGVETQYF,TGTGCCAGCAGCTTAGTTGGGGGGGTGGAGACCCAGTACTTC
TRBJ1-2,many,TRBV28,TRBD1,CATGEVDYGYTF,TGTGCTACAGGGGAGGTAGACTATGGCTACACCTTC
TRBJ1-1,.,TRBV12-3/TRBV12-4,.,CASRLDLGLAFF,TGTGCCAGCAGATTAGATCTCGGGTTAGCTTTCTTT
TRBJ1-3,once,TRBV7-8,.,CASSLGLDGTGNTIYF,TGTGCCAGCAGCTTAGGTTTGGACGGAACCGGAAACACCATATATTTT
TRBJ2-5,once,TRBV12-3/TRBV12-4,.,CASGRAEIQETQYF,TGTGCCAGCGGTCGAGCGGAGATCCAAGAGACCCAGTACTTC
TRBJ1-1,many,TRBV19,.,CASSIAAGRATEAFF,TGTGCCAGTAGTATAGCCGCCGGCAGGGCCACTGAAGCTTTCTTT
TRBJ1-1,.,TRBV12-3/TRBV12-4,.,CASSLAHGFEAFF,TGTGCCAGCAGTTTAGCGCATGGATTTGAAGCTTTCTTT
TRBJ2-5,.,TRBV7-8,.,CASSLDSQAQYF,TGTGCCAGCAGCTTAGACTCGCAGGCCCAGTACTTC
TRBJ1-1,many,TRBV29-1,TRBD1,CSAGGMNTEAFF,TGCAGCGCAGGGGGCATGAACACTGAAGCTTTCTTT
TRBJ1-1,many,TRBV6-1,.,CASSEMGRGNTEAFF,TGTGCCAGCAGTGAAATGGGAAGGGGGAACACTGAAGCTTTCTTT
TRBJ2-7,.,TRBV6-1,.,CASSEGGPGNEQYF,TGTGCCAGCAGTGAGGGAGGTCCGGGCAACGAGCAGTACTTC
TRBJ1-1,many,TRBV7-9,.,CASSVPDDTEAFF,TGTGCCTCGAGCGTCCCAGACGACACTGAAGCTTTCTTT
TRBJ2-5,many,TRBV4-2,TRBD2,CASSYSGTSKETQYF,TGTGCCAGCAGCTATTCCGGGACTAGTAAAGAGACCCAGTACTTC
TRBJ2-2,once,TRBV18,.,CASSLPVASTGELFF,TGTGCCAGCTCTCTACCAGTAGCTAGCACCGGGGAGCTGTTTTTT
TRBJ2-7,.,TRBV20-1,TRBD1,CSASDRDRVHEQYF,TGCAGTGCGTCGGACCGGGACAGGGTCCACGAGCAGTACTTC
TRBJ1-2,many,TRBV29-1,TRBD1,CSVLDREDYGYTF,TGCAGCGTTCTGGACAGGGAGGACTATGGCTACACCTTC
TRBJ1-1,many,TRBV5-1,.,CAVRTGENTEAFF,TGCGCCGTAAGAACGGGGGAGAACACTGAAGCTTTCTTT
TRBJ2-7,.,TRBV6-1,.,CASRRGDAGFYEQYF,TGTGCCAGCAGGCGAGGGGACGCTGGATTCTACGAGCAGTACTTC
TRBJ1-4,.,TRBV5-6,.,CASSGRDKVNEKLFF,TGTGCCAGCAGCGGCCGAGATAAAGTTAATGAAAAACTGTTTTTT
TRBJ2-7,.,TRBV19,TRBD2,CARSGTSGSPYEQYF,TGTGCCAGATCCGGGACTAGCGGGAGTCCCTACGAGCAGTACTTC
TRBJ1-1,few,TRBV10-3,TRBD1,CAISGPGQGRTEAFF,TGTGCCATCAGCGGGCCGGGACAGGGGAGGACTGAAGCTTTCTTT
TRBJ1-2,few,TRBV11-2,.,CASSLDRQSYGYTF,TGTGCCAGCAGCTTAGATCGCCAGAGCTATGGCTACACCTTC
TRBJ2-2,many,TRBV7-6,.,CASSPRTKGDTGELFF,TGTGCCAGCAGCCCCCGGACGAAGGGGGACACCGGGGAGCTGTTTTTT
TRBJ1-3,many,TRBV30,.,CAWIPGGAGNTIYF,TGTGCCTGGATACCTGGGGGCGCAGGAAACACCATATATTTT
TRBJ2-7,many,TRBV11-2,TRBD1,CASSYTGTGAYEQYF,TGTGCCAGCAGCTATACCGGGACAGGGGCCTACGAGCAGTACTTC
TRBJ1-5,many,TRBV6-2/TRBV6-3,.,CASTRSGNQPQHF,TGTGCCAGCACCCGTTCAGGCAATCAGCCCCAGCATTTT
TRBJ1-2,many,TRBV11-2,.,CASSSKPREGGRGYTF,TGTGCCAGCAGCTCCAAGCCCAGGGAAGGAGGCCGTGGCTACACCTTC